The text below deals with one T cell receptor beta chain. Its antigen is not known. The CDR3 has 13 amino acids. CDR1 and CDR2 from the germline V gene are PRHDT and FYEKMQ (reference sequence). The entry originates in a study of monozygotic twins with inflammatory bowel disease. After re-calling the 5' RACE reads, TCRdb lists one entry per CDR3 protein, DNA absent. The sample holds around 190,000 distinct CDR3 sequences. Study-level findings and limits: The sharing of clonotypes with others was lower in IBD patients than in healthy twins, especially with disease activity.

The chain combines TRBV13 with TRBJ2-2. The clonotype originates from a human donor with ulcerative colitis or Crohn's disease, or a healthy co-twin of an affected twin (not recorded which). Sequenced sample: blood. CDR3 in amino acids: CASSLSPSGELFF. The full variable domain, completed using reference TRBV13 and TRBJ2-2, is AAGVIQSPRHLIKEKRETATLKCYPIPRHDTVYWYQQGPGQDPQFLISFYEKMQSDKGSIPDRFSAQQFSDYHSELNMSSLELGDSALYFCASSLSPSGELFFGEGSRLTVL.